The rows below give T cell receptor beta chains drawn from one sample of a study of blood T cell repertoires in COVID-19. TCRdb's table, derived via immunoSEQ multiplex PCR, lists solely in-frame clones and lacks some. The sample lists 10,000 or so clones; 90% were seen once. Source material: peripheral blood. These receptors were collected from a human donor in a cohort sampled during active COVID-19. Both conserved end residues are part of each CDR3. A D gene is named only where the DNA matches it firmly. Expanded clones get a size class; other rows say once, few or many, or leave the size out.

j_call clone_size v_call d_call cdr3_aa cdr3_nt
TRBJ2-7 NA TRBV15 TRBD1 CATSRDYGTGGNEQYF TGTGCCACCAGCAGAGATTACGGGACAGGGGGCAACGAGCAGTACTTC
TRBJ1-2 NA TRBV27 TRBD1 CASTTTDRDLLGYTF TGTGCCAGCACCACTACGGACAGGGACTTATTAGGCTACACCTTC
TRBJ2-3 NA TRBV28 NA CASSPSTDTQYF TGTGCCAGCAGTCCTAGCACAGATACGCAGTATTTT
TRBJ1-6 NA TRBV6-5 TRBD1 CASSYSRGQYNSPLHF TGTGCCAGCAGTTACTCGCGGGGACAGTATAATTCACCCCTCCACTTT
TRBJ2-1 NA TRBV5-6 TRBD2 CASSLLAVYNEQFF TGTGCCAGCAGCTTGCTAGCGGTCTACAATGAGCAGTTCTTC
TRBJ2-7 NA TRBV6-6 TRBD2 CASIPSGGARSYEQYF TGTGCCAGCATCCCTAGCGGGGGGGCCCGATCCTACGAGCAGTACTTC
TRBJ1-1 once TRBV12-5 TRBD1 CASGSARTGGTEAFF TGTGCTAGTGGTTCGGCCCGGACAGGGGGAACTGAAGCTTTCTTT
TRBJ1-2 few TRBV5-4 TRBD1 CASSTTGPVGYTF TGTGCCAGCAGCACGACAGGGCCGGTCGGCTACACCTTC
TRBJ2-3 once TRBV12-3/TRBV12-4 NA CASAVRVDTQYF TGTGCCAGCGCCGTGCGGGTGGATACGCAGTATTTT
TRBJ2-5 NA TRBV29-1 NA CSAGQNTQETQYF TGCAGCGCCGGACAGAACACCCAAGAGACCCAGTACTTC
TRBJ1-6 NA TRBV6-4 TRBD1 CASSPGQYNSPLHF TGTGCCAGCAGCCCGGGACAGTATAATTCACCCCTCCACTTT
TRBJ1-6 few TRBV6-6 NA CASSGTGNSPLHF TGTGCCAGCAGTGGAACAGGGAATTCACCCCTCCACTTT
TRBJ1-1 NA TRBV6-6 NA CASSYQGEAFF TGTGCCAGCAGTTATCAGGGGGAAGCTTTCTTT
TRBJ2-2 NA TRBV4-3 NA CASSSLGATGELFF TGCGCCAGCAGCTCCCTGGGCGCAACCGGGGAGCTGTTTTTT
TRBJ2-5 NA TRBV27 TRBD1 CASRLKNRGETQYF TGTGCCAGCAGGCTAAAAAACAGGGGGGAGACCCAGTACTTC
TRBJ2-5 NA TRBV3-1/TRBV3-2 TRBD2 CASSPAGTRGETQYF TGTGCCAGCAGCCCAGCCGGGACTAGGGGAGAGACCCAGTACTTC
TRBJ1-6 NA TRBV9 TRBD1 CASSVTGFDNSPLHF TGTGCCAGCAGCGTGACAGGGTTTGATAATTCACCCCTCCACTTT
TRBJ1-2 NA TRBV12-3/TRBV12-4 TRBD1 CASRRGRFAGYTF TGTGCCAGCAGAAGGGGGCGGTTCGCTGGCTACACCTTC
TRBJ2-7 NA TRBV13 NA CASSLGGEVGDEQYF TGTGCCAGCAGCTTAGGCGGGGAGGTGGGAGACGAGCAGTACTTC
TRBJ2-2 NA TRBV10-1 NA CASSPGHSSTGELFF TGCGCCAGCAGTCCGGGACATTCTAGCACCGGGGAGCTGTTTTTT
TRBJ1-1 NA TRBV10-1 TRBD1 CASAGTGNTEAFF TGCGCCAGCGCCGGGACAGGGAACACTGAAGCTTTCTTT
TRBJ1-6 NA TRBV6-5 NA CASSRGSTKGSPLHF TGTGCCAGCAGCAGGGGCTCCACCAAAGGATCACCCCTCCACTTT
TRBJ2-1 NA TRBV7-3 NA CASRKGGPGNEQFF TGTGCCAGCAGAAAAGGTGGCCCGGGGAATGAGCAGTTCTTC
TRBJ1-4 NA TRBV14 NA CASSRRGALGEKLFF TGTGCCAGCAGCCGACGGGGGGCCCTCGGGGAAAAACTGTTTTTT
TRBJ1-1 once TRBV7-9 TRBD1 CASSLGGTGGENTEAFF TGTGCCAGCAGCTTAGGGGGGACAGGGGGAGAGAACACTGAAGCTTTCTTT
TRBJ1-2 NA TRBV29-1 NA CSVERGYGYTF TGCAGCGTTGAAAGAGGGTATGGCTACACCTTC
TRBJ1-2 NA TRBV7-2 NA CASSSGGGFEYGYTF TGTGCCAGCAGCTCCGGCGGGGGTTTTGAATATGGCTACACCTTC
TRBJ2-5 NA TRBV5-1 NA CASGGHPEETQYF TGCGCCAGCGGGGGACATCCGGAAGAGACCCAGTACTTC
TRBJ2-1 NA TRBV4-1 TRBD2 CASSQTGLAGEDQFF TGCGCCAGCAGCCAGACGGGACTAGCGGGGGAGGACCAGTTCTTC
TRBJ2-4 NA TRBV6-2/TRBV6-3 TRBD2 CASSYSGQGVAKNIQYF TGTGCCAGCAGTTATAGCGGGCAGGGAGTAGCCAAAAACATTCAGTACTTC
TRBJ1-1 NA TRBV3-1/TRBV3-2 NA CASSQDNTNTEAFF TGTGCCAGCAGCCAAGACAACACAAACACTGAAGCTTTCTTT
TRBJ2-3 NA TRBV10-3 TRBD2 CAISESRGGGPSGTQYF TGTGCCATCAGTGAGTCTCGTGGCGGGGGGCCCTCAGGGACGCAGTATTTT
TRBJ2-1 NA TRBV10-1 TRBD1 CASSGSAGTGPLSSYNEQFF TGCGCCAGCAGTGGCTCGGCCGGGACAGGGCCATTGAGCTCCTACAATGAGCAGTTCTTC